This T cell receptor (beta chain) was sequenced for a study of spatial heterogeneity in lung cancer. Study in general: Alpha-chain sequences were detected in numbers that were consistently lower than beta-chain sequences.

Trimming pared 1 base from V and 4 bases from J, leaving 8 bases between. This CDR3 has 14 residues. The V gene's germline CDR1 is SGHTA and CDR2 FQGNSA. Noted time point: sample taken at primary tumor resection. This clonotype was seen many times. In the library, each TCR cDNA molecule bore its own unique molecular identifier. TCRdb fed the 5' RACE reads into MiXCR, producing one record per CDR3 protein. The sample carries about 39,000 distinct CDR3 sequences, 3% to 3.5% recorded once. The sequence was collected from a male donor with early-stage non-small cell lung cancer. This specimen consisted of normal lung tissue next to the tumor, obtained at surgery. J is TRBJ2-1 and V is TRBV7-2; no clear D gene. This CDR3 is CASSLGSPYNEQFF. The CDR3 DNA sequence: TGTGCCAGCAGCTTAGGGTCTCCTTACAATGAGCAGTTCTTC.